The text below deals with one T cell receptor beta chain. Clones were sequenced by immunoSEQ multiplex PCR, and TCRdb holds only the in-frame ones, with some missing. The sample lists some 150,000 clones, about 83% occurring once. Trimming removed 0 bases at V and 5 bases at J, with 11 bases between. Germline values: CDR1 SGDLS, CDR2 YYNGEE. The CDR3 is 14 amino acids. This sample is drawn from a study of blood T cell repertoires in COVID-19. Background on the study: Samples came from the United States, Italy and Spain, spanning acute and convalescent COVID-19. The cDNA or gDNA used as material had been derived from T cells, B-cell-depleted T cells, or PBMCs.

The clonotype comes from a human donor in a cohort sampled during active COVID-19. Input material: peripheral blood. The genes are TRBV9 and TRBJ2-5; perhaps TRBD1 as D (6 bases). CDR3 residues: CASSVEGDRETQYF. CDR3 in DNA: TGTGCCAGCAGCGTAGAGGGGGATCGGGAGACCCAGTACTTC.